A single sample gave rise to the 19 T cell receptor beta chains below, sequenced in a study of T-cell reconstitution after alpha-beta-depleted transplantation in children. TCRbeta library preparation incorporated unique molecular identifiers. MiXCR, applied by TCRdb to the PCR reads, yields one record per CDR3 protein. The sample records more than 200,000 distinct CDR3 sequences, around 25% being singletons. The specimen comprised PBMCs, sampled before TCRalphabeta/CD19-depleted stem cell transplant. These receptor sequences come from a girl aged 2-10 years with Fanconi anemia, due to receive a stem cell transplant.

This clonotype was picked up a small number of times. The chain links TRBV9 to TRBJ2-1; 7 nucleotides match TRBD2. The CDR3 runs 16 residues. Germline loops: CDR1 SGDLS, CDR2 YYNGEE. Germline trimming cut 3 bases from V and 5 bases from J; bases unmatched to any gene: 11. CDR3 bases: TGTGCCAGCAGCGCCCGCACTCTGGGGACTAACAATGAGCAGTTCTTC. Amino acids: CASSARTLGTNNEQFF.

In this sample, this clonotype turned up many times. The CDR3 region is CSARTQGSTGELFF. DNA for the CDR3: TGCAGTGCTAGAACCCAGGGTAGCACCGGGGAGCTGTTTTTT. J is TRBJ2-2 and V is TRBV20-1; possible D gene TRBD1, 5 bases. Trimming left V 2 bases short and J 4 bases short, with 11 bases between. CDR1 DFQATT and CDR2 SNEGSKA come from the germline V gene (reference sequence). The CDR3 covers 14 residues.

V is TRBV12-3 or TRBV12-4 and J is TRBJ1-1, with D perhaps TRBD1 (5 bases). V lost 3 bases and J lost 1, with 9 bases in between. The length of the CDR3 is 14 residues. CDR3 nucleotide sequence: TGTGCCAGCAGTTTGAGTCAGGGGAACACTGAAGCTTTCTTT. Translation gives CASSLSQGNTEAFF.

This clonotype was counted a few times. The V gene is TRBV5-4, the J gene TRBJ2-1; TRBD2 matches at 15 bases. With 3 bases clipped from V and 9 bases from J, the junction kept 19 bases outside the gene matches. This CDR3 is built from 20 residues. CDR1 is SGHNT, CDR2 YYREEE, per germline (reference sequence). This CDR3 is CASSYAGTGGPGLAGGEQFF. The CDR3 bases are TGTGCCAGCAGCTACGCCGGGACAGGGGGACCGGGACTAGCGGGAGGTGAGCAGTTCTTC.

V is TRBV6-5 and J is TRBJ2-1, with 13 bases aligning to TRBD2. The CDR3 has 15 amino acids. Unmatched junction bases numbered 1, after V lost 2 bases and J lost 6 bases. Germline V gene data show CDR1 as MNHEY and CDR2 as SVGAGI. The chain's CDR3 is CASSYGTSGVNEQFF. CDR3 sequence (DNA): TGTGCCAGCAGTTACGGGACTAGCGGGGTCAATGAGCAGTTCTTC.

The chain employs TRBV5-1 and TRBJ2-1; 7 positions match TRBD2. Trimming took 0 bases from V and 3 from J; bases not matched to a gene: 6. The CDR3 loop spans 16 amino acids. Per germline, CDR1 SGHRS and CDR2 YFSETQ. The CDR3 reads CASSLDLLANYNEQFF. DNA of the CDR3: TGCGCCAGCAGCTTGGACCTACTAGCGAACTACAATGAGCAGTTCTTC.

This clonotype has a count of ten or more. The rearrangement uses TRBV7-9 and TRBJ2-2; D ambiguous. Trimming shortened V by 8 bases and J by 2 bases, and 6 bases separated the two germline ends. Germline V lookup: CDR1 SEHNR, CDR2 FQNEAQ (reference sequence). The CDR3 is made up of 12 amino acids. DNA of the CDR3: TGTGCCAGCGCCCTTAACACCGGGGAGCTGTTTTTT. It is translated as CASALNTGELFF.

This clonotype was counted many times. The chain combines TRBV20-1 with TRBJ2-1; possibly TRBD2 for D (5 bases). The CDR3 spans 16 residues. CDR1 DFQATT and CDR2 SNEGSKA come from the germline V gene (reference sequence). V lost 1 base and J 2 bases, leaving 15 bases between the germline ends. CDR3 nucleotides: TGCAGTGCTAGAGTCTTTGCTAGCTCGGCCTACAATGAGCAGTTCTTC. It is translated as CSARVFASSAYNEQFF.

This clonotype was picked up a small number of times. The chain carries TRBV20-1 and TRBJ2-3; D is unclear. The CDR3 is made up of 12 amino acids. Per germline, CDR1 DFQATT and CDR2 SNEGSKA (reference sequence). The CDR3: CSRTRMPHAQYF. The DNA for the CDR3 is TGCTCGAGGACGAGGATGCCCCATGCGCAGTATTTT.

The chain joins TRBV10-3 to TRBJ2-1; no reliable D call. V was shortened by 3 bases and J by 7 bases, with 4 bases between the two germline ends. The germline gives CDR1 ENHRY, CDR2 SYGVKD. The CDR3 covers 11 residues. The CDR3 bases are TGTGCCATCAGTGACAGAAATGAGCAGTTCTTC. Residues: CAISDRNEQFF.

V and J are TRBV20-1 and TRBJ2-7; the match to TRBD2 covers 11 bases. This CDR3 comprises 14 residues. The germline gives CDR1 DFQATT, CDR2 SNEGSKA (reference sequence). Germline trimming cut 5 bases from V and 3 bases from J; bases unmatched to any gene: 6. CDR3 loop: CSAPTSGGYYEQYF. The DNA of the CDR3 is TGCAGTGCTCCTACTAGCGGGGGTTACTACGAGCAGTACTTC.

In its sample, this clonotype was seen a few times. V usage is TRBV3-1 and J usage is TRBJ1-1; D call uncertain. CDR3 size: 11 residues. Germline V lookup: CDR1 LGHDT, CDR2 YNNKEL (reference sequence). V shed 4 bases and J shed 4 bases, with 4 bases lying between them. The CDR3 DNA reads TGTGCCAGCAGCCGGGGCACTGAAGCTTTCTTT. Translated: CASSRGTEAFF.

This clonotype was detected ten times or more. The chain couples TRBV29-1 to TRBJ2-3; no definite D call. Trimming removed 7 bases at V and 2 bases at J, with 13 bases between. The CDR3 contains 13 residues. Germline lookup yields CDR1 SQVTM and CDR2 ANQGSEA. CDR3 loop: CSAFGPNTDTQYF. CDR3 DNA: TGCAGCGCTTTCGGACCGAACACAGATACGCAGTATTTT.

This clonotype was counted many times. This rearrangement joins TRBV20-1 to TRBJ2-1; weak D call: TRBD2 (5 bases). Trimming left V 6 bases short and J 7 bases short, with 19 bases between. Germline V gene lookup returns CDR1 DFQATT and CDR2 SNEGSKA (reference sequence). The CDR3 consists of 14 residues. The CDR3 DNA is TGCAGTGCCACCATAGCGAATCTGAGGAATGAGCAGTTCTTC. Protein product: CSATIANLRNEQFF.

This clonotype was found a few times. The V gene is TRBV7-3, the J gene TRBJ2-5, with 7 bases aligning to TRBD2. Germline CDR1 reads SGHTA; CDR2 reads FQGTGA. V trimming: 0 bases; J trimming: 5 bases; junction bases outside the gene matches: 3. CDR3 length: 14 amino acids. For the CDR3, the DNA is TGTGCCAGCAGCTTAACGGGAGGGCCTGAGACCCAGTACTTC. This encodes CASSLTGGPETQYF.

The table lists this clonotype with many counts. The J gene is TRBJ2-3, the V gene TRBV7-8; D remains unclear. CDR3 length: 14 amino acids. Looked up from germline, CDR1 is SGHVS and CDR2 is FQNEAQ. With 0 bases removed from V and 7 bases from J, the gap between germline ends came to 11 bases. As DNA, the CDR3 is TGTGCCAGCAGCTTAGCGACTGCGGCGTATACGCAGTATTTT. Protein sequence: CASSLATAAYTQYF.

A single count supports this clonotype. The CDR3 DNA follows: TGCGCCAGCAGCTTGGCCGGCGACAGTTTACCCTACGAGCAGTACTTC. Residues: CASSLAGDSLPYEQYF. This rearrangement joins TRBV5-1 to TRBJ2-7; tentative D call: TRBD1 (5 bases). Germline CDR1 is SGHRS and CDR2 is YFSETQ. V was clipped by 0 bases and J by 2 bases, with 15 bases between them. The CDR3 length is 16 residues.

There are many counts of this clonotype. This chain connects TRBV13 to TRBJ2-1, with 7 positions matching TRBD1. Germline V lookup: CDR1 PRHDT, CDR2 FYEKMQ (reference sequence). With 2 bases clipped from V and 4 bases from J, the junction kept 5 bases outside the gene matches. The CDR3 runs 15 residues. CDR3 amino acids: CASSLQGQIYNEQFF. CDR3 bases: TGTGCCAGCAGCTTACAGGGACAGATTTACAATGAGCAGTTCTTC.

The chain is built from TRBV10-1 and TRBJ2-7, with 7 bases identical to TRBD2. V lost 2 bases to trimming and J lost 0 bases; unmatched junction nucleotides: 19. Germline-derived CDR1 and CDR2 are WNHNN and SYGVQD (reference sequence). The CDR3 length is 20 residues. As DNA, the CDR3 is TGCGCCAGCAGTGAGCACCTAGCGGCAGATAGGTATATGCACTCCTACGAGCAGTACTTC. As protein: CASSEHLAADRYMHSYEQYF.